This T cell receptor (beta chain) came from a study of T cell responses to AZD1222 COVID-19 vaccine. The method was immunoSEQ multiplex PCR; TCRdb's version includes in-frame clones alone and lacks a portion of them. The profile shows 150,000 or so clones, around 87% of them singletons. V lost 5 bases to trimming and J lost 16 bases; unmatched junction nucleotides: 14. Germline V lookup: CDR1 LNHDA, CDR2 SQIVND (reference sequence). This CDR3 spans 13 amino acids. The source is an adult who received the AZD1222 COVID-19 vaccine. This specimen consisted of peripheral blood, obtained 28 days after the second AZD1222 dose. The V gene is TRBV19, the J gene TRBJ2-1; 7 bases match TRBD1. Written as DNA, the CDR3 is TGTGCCAGTAGTGTGCCCGACAGGGTGATCCCATTCTTC. It encodes CASSVPDRVIPFF. Based on the CDR3 plus reference TRBV19 and TRBJ2-1, the full variable domain is DGGITQSPKYLFRKEGQNVTLSCEQNLNHDAMYWYRQDPGQGLRLIYYSQIVNDFQKGDIAEGYSVSREKKESFPLTVTSAQKNPTAFYLCASSVPDRVIPFFGPGTRLTVL.